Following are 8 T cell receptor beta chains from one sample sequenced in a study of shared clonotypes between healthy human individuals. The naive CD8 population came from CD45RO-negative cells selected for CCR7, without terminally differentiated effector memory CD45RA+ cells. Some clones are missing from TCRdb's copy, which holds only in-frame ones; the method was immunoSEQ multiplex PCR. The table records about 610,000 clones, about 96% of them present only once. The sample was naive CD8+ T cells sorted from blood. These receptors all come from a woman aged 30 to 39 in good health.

CDR3 sequence (DNA): TGTGCCAGCAGTTTAACTACAGGGATCTCCTACGAGCAGTACTTC. This translates into CASSLTTGISYEQYF. This rearrangement joins TRBV27 to TRBJ2-7; a possible D gene is TRBD1 (6 bases). The CDR3 spans 15 residues. The V and J ends lost 2 bases and 0 bases respectively, with 11 bases between them. Germline CDR1 reads MNHEY; CDR2 reads SMNVEV (reference sequence).

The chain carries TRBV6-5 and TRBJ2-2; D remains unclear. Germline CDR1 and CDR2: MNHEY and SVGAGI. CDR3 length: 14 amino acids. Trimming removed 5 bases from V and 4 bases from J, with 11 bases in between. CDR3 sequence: CASSQGRSTGELFF. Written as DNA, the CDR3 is TGTGCCAGCAGTCAAGGGCGCAGCACCGGGGAGCTGTTTTTT.

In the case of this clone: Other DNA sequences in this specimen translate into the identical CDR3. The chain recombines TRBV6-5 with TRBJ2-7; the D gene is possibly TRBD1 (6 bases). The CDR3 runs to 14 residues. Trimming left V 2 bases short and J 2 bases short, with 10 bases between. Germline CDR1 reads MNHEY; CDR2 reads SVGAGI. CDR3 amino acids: CASSYGGQAYEQYF. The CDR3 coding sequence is TGTGCCAGCAGTTACGGGGGACAAGCCTACGAGCAGTACTTC.

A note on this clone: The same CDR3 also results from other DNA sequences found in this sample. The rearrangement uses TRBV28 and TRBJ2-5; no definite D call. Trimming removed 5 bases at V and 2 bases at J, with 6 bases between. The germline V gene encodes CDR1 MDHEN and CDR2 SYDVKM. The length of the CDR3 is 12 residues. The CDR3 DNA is TGTGCCAGCAGTCTCTCTCAAGAGACCCAGTACTTC. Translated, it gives CASSLSQETQYF. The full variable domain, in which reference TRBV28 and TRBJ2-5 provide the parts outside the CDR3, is DVKVTQSSRYLVKRTGEKVFLECVQDMDHENMFWYRQDPGLGLRLIYFSYDVKMKEKGDIPEGYSVSREKKERFSLILESASTNQTSMYLCASSLSQETQYFGPGTRLLVL.

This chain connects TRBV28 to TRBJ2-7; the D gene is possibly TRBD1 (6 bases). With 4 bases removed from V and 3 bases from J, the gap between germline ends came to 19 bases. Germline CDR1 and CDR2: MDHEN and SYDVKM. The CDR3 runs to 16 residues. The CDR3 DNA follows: TGTGCCAGCAGTTCCCCCACAGGGATTAAGGACTACGAGCAGTACTTC. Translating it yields CASSSPTGIKDYEQYF.

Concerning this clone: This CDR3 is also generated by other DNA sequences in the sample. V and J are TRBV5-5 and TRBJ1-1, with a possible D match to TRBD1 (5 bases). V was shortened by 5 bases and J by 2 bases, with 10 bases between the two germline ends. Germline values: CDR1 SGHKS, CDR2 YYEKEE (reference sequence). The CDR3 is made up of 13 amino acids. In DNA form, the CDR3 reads TGTGCCAGCAGTCTAGGGGTTAACACTGAAGCTTTCTTT. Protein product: CASSLGVNTEAFF.

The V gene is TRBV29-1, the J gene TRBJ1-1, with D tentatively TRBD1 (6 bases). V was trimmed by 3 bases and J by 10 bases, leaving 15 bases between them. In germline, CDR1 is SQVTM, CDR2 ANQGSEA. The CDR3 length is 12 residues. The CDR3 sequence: CSVEEGESAAFF. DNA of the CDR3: TGCAGCGTTGAGGAGGGGGAAAGTGCAGCTTTCTTT.

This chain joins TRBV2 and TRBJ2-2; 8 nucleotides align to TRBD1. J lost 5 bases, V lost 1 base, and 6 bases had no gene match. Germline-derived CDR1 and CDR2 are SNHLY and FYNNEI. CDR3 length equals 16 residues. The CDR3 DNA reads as TGTGCCAGCAGTGAAGGTCAGGGGGCGCGAACCGGGGAGCTGTTTTTT. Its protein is CASSEGQGARTGELFF.